Following are 28 T cell receptor beta chains from one sample sequenced in a study of T-cell reconstitution after alpha-beta-depleted transplantation in children (dated by TCRdb to 2015 to 2016). The library was obtained by PCR. Instrument on record: Illumina HiSeq 2500. Molecular barcoding was employed in the preparation of TCR libraries, with unique molecular identifiers being used to normalize TCRbeta repertoire quantification. TCRdb redid the processing of the public reads, applying fastp at Q25 and MiXCR, and retained in-frame beta chains. Under each unique CDR3 protein, matching rows form one entry showing the most common genes and DNA. In this sample the table shows over 150,000 distinct CDR3 sequences, around 7% of which occur a single time. 4.5% to 6.5% of the sample comes from the top ten. The treatment or condition label for this specimen denotes: allogeneic hematopoietic cell transplantation with graft depleted of TCRalphabeta T cells and CD19 B cells.

The specimen comprised PBMCs, sampled before TCRalphabeta/CD19-depleted stem cell transplant. These receptors came from a boy aged 2-15 years with acute lymphoblastic leukemia, due to receive a stem cell transplant.

This clonotype was observed many times. This chain joins TRBV12-3 or TRBV12-4 and TRBJ2-7; no firm D call. The CDR3 extends over 14 amino acids. Trimming removed 3 bases from V and 0 bases from J, with 9 bases in between. CDR3 DNA sequence: TGTGCCAGCAGTTTGGGCGGCCCCTCCTACGAGCAGTACTTC. Protein sequence: CASSLGGPSYEQYF.

This clonotype was detected only a few times. V usage is TRBV5-5 and J usage is TRBJ1-2; D is possibly TRBD1 (5 bases). This CDR3 has 16 amino acids. V dropped 5 bases and J dropped 8 bases, with 25 bases sitting between them. From germline, CDR1 is SGHKS and CDR2 YYEKEE (reference sequence). The CDR3 DNA is TGTGCCAGCAGGATGGATGCCGACAGCCCCTTGAGGGGCTACACCTTC. Encoded protein: CASRMDADSPLRGYTF.

A few counts support this clonotype. This sequence joins TRBV28 and TRBJ1-2; a weak D match, TRBD1 (6 bases). The germline gives CDR1 MDHEN, CDR2 SYDVKM. There are 14 residues in the CDR3. V lost 3 bases and J 0 bases, leaving 8 bases between the germline ends. This CDR3 is CASSFQGPNYGYTF. CDR3 nucleotide sequence: TGTGCCAGCAGTTTCCAGGGGCCTAACTATGGCTACACCTTC.

This clonotype came up a few times. J is TRBJ2-1 and V is TRBV20-1; TRBD2 matches at 13 bases. Germline V gives CDR1 DFQATT, CDR2 SNEGSKA (reference sequence). V lost 3 bases and J lost 8; bases outside the gene matches: 10. This CDR3 spans 16 amino acids. The CDR3 DNA sequence: TGCAGTGCTAGTCGAGTCGGGACTAGCGGGACCGATGAGCAGTTCTTC. Protein: CSASRVGTSGTDEQFF.

The table lists this clonotype with many counts. The rearrangement joins TRBV4-2 to TRBJ2-4, with 9 bases fitting TRBD2. The CDR3 has 17 residues. The germline gives CDR1 LGHNA, CDR2 YNFKEQ. The J segment lost 6 bases and the V segment lost 0 bases, leaving 9 bases of the junction unmatched. The chain's CDR3 is CASSQDLSAGGRNIQYF. CDR3 bases: TGTGCCAGCAGCCAAGATTTGTCGGCGGGGGGGAGAAACATTCAGTACTTC.

This clonotype was counted ten times or more. This sequence joins TRBV29-1 and TRBJ2-1; TRBD2 aligns across 7 bases. The trim removed 3 bases at V and 4 bases at J, leaving 9 bases unmatched. The germline V gene has CDR1 SQVTM and CDR2 ANQGSEA. The CDR3 length is 15 residues. The CDR3 region is CSVDFGTNPYNEQFF. The CDR3 coding sequence is TGCAGCGTTGACTTTGGGACTAACCCTTACAATGAGCAGTTCTTC.

There are a few counts of this clonotype. The chain joins TRBV10-3 to TRBJ2-7; possibly TRBD1 or TRBD2 for D (6 bases each). CDR1 and CDR2 (germline): ENHRY, SYGVKD. This CDR3 is 15 amino acids long. V was cut by 0 bases and J by 3 bases, with 12 bases left in between. The chain's CDR3 is CAISESGGGFYEQYF. Here the CDR3 DNA reads TGTGCCATCAGTGAGTCGGGGGGCGGGTTCTACGAGCAGTACTTC.

In this sample, this clonotype turned up many times. This rearrangement joins TRBV20-1 to TRBJ2-1, with 8 bases that match TRBD2. Germline V lookup: CDR1 DFQATT, CDR2 SNEGSKA (reference sequence). Trimming cost V 3 bases and J 0 bases; bases outside gene matches: 10. CDR3 size: 17 residues. DNA of the CDR3: TGCAGTGCTAGTGGAACTAGCGGATCGGCCTCCTACAATGAGCAGTTCTTC. It is translated as CSASGTSGSASYNEQFF.

This clonotype was seen at least ten times. The gene calls are TRBV28 and TRBJ1-1, with no clear D. This CDR3 contains 15 residues. The germline V gene has CDR1 MDHEN and CDR2 SYDVKM. V was pared by 5 bases and J by 3 bases, with 16 bases between. CDR3 in DNA: TGTGCCAGCAGTGCCCCCGGGGAGAGAGACACTGAAGCTTTCTTT. It encodes CASSAPGERDTEAFF. Combining the CDR3 with reference TRBV28 and TRBJ1-1 gives the whole variable domain DVKVTQSSRYLVKRTGEKVFLECVQDMDHENMFWYRQDPGLGLRLIYFSYDVKMKEKGDIPEGYSVSREKKERFSLILESASTNQTSMYLCASSAPGERDTEAFFGQGTRLTVV.

This clonotype has at least ten counts. The rearrangement links TRBV2 to TRBJ2-2; TRBD1 matches 9 bases. The length of the CDR3 is 14 residues. The junction had 7 bases not matched to a gene; V was cut back by 9 bases and J by 5 bases. Germline CDR1 reads SNHLY; CDR2 reads FYNNEI. The CDR3 DNA reads TGTGCCAGTACTGACGACAGGGGGACCGGGGAGCTGTTTTTT. Its protein is CASTDDRGTGELFF.

This chain joins TRBV19 and TRBJ2-2; D gene ambiguous. Germline assignment: CDR1 LNHDA and CDR2 SQIVND (reference sequence). This CDR3 contains 17 residues. V lost 0 bases to trimming and J lost 0 bases, with 11 bases between them. The CDR3: CASSIDRGPANTGELFF. The DNA for the CDR3 is TGTGCCAGTAGTATAGATCGAGGCCCAGCGAACACCGGGGAGCTGTTTTTT.

This clonotype was picked up many times. The V call is TRBV29-1, the J call TRBJ2-5; D call uncertain. V was clipped by 5 bases and J by 5 bases, with 12 bases between them. The CDR3 has 12 amino acids. Germline values: CDR1 SQVTM, CDR2 ANQGSEA. CDR3 sequence reads: CSVLDGMETQYF. The CDR3 coding sequence is TGCAGCGTTTTGGACGGTATGGAGACCCAGTACTTC.

This clonotype was picked up many times. The V call is TRBV10-3, the J call TRBJ2-1; 8 nucleotides align to TRBD2. The length of the CDR3 is 13 residues. V shed 8 bases, J shed 3 bases, and the junction held 3 bases outside the gene matches. Germline V gene data show CDR1 as ENHRY and CDR2 as SYGVKD. CDR3 DNA sequence: TGTGCCATCGCCCGGGAGGGCTACAATGAGCAGTTCTTC. It codes for CAIAREGYNEQFF.

This clonotype was seen ten or more times. CDR3 DNA sequence: TGTGCCAGCGGGAAGAGGAGCACCGGGGAGCTGTTTTTT. Residues: CASGKRSTGELFF. This rearrangement joins TRBV6-2 or TRBV6-3 to TRBJ2-2; D gene uncertain. The CDR3 is made up of 13 amino acids. V dropped 8 bases and J dropped 4 bases, with 11 bases sitting between them. Germline V gene lookup returns CDR1 MNHEY and CDR2 SVGEGT.

The sample holds many counts of this clonotype. The rearrangement joins TRBV20-1 to TRBJ2-3; 10 nucleotides match TRBD2. V gave up 4 bases and J gave up 0 bases; unmatched junction bases: 4. Germline V gene sequence: CDR1 DFQATT, CDR2 SNEGSKA (reference sequence). The CDR3 runs to 15 residues. The CDR3 DNA follows: TGCAGTGCTACACATAGCGGGGGGAGCACAGATACGCAGTATTTT. As protein: CSATHSGGSTDTQYF.

This clonotype was counted ten times or more. The chain recombines TRBV12-3 or TRBV12-4 with TRBJ1-3, with D unclear. This CDR3 is 10 amino acids long. Trimming took off 5 bases at V and 5 bases at J, with 1 base between the two ends. The CDR3 spells CASSRNTIYF. In nucleotides, the CDR3 is TGTGCCAGCAGTCGAAACACCATATATTTT.

This clonotype was observed many times. The chain recombines TRBV20-1 with TRBJ2-1, with TRBD1 matching over 10 bases. The ends lost 6 bases at V and 5 bases at J; junction bases unmatched: 10. This CDR3 has 15 amino acids. Germline CDR1 and CDR2: DFQATT and SNEGSKA (reference sequence). CDR3 DNA sequence: TGCAGTGCCACCACTGGGACAGGGGATCACAATGAGCAGTTCTTC. It is translated as CSATTGTGDHNEQFF.

This clonotype was recorded at least ten times. The V gene is TRBV7-8, the J gene TRBJ1-4; D is ambiguous. The CDR3 loop spans 13 amino acids. Germline lookup yields CDR1 SGHVS and CDR2 FQNEAQ. V was cut by 8 bases and J by 7 bases, with 14 bases left in between. In DNA form, the CDR3 reads TGTGCCAGCGGCGACAACTTGGCTGAAAAACTGTTTTTT. Protein sequence: CASGDNLAEKLFF.

The chain couples TRBV6-1 to TRBJ1-1; D ambiguous. The CDR3 contains 13 residues. V lost 7 bases and J lost 0, with 9 bases in between. The V gene's germline CDR1 is MNHNS and CDR2 SASEGT. CDR3 region: CASNGGMNTEAFF. In DNA, the CDR3 is TGTGCCAGCAATGGAGGGATGAACACTGAAGCTTTCTTT.

This clonotype was recorded many times. The chain combines TRBV2 with TRBJ1-1, with D hard to call. The CDR3 runs 12 residues. Trimming took 8 bases from V and 3 from J, leaving 10 bases between them. The germline gives CDR1 SNHLY, CDR2 FYNNEI. The CDR3 spells CASHRRDTEAFF. CDR3 DNA sequence: TGTGCCAGCCATAGGCGTGACACTGAAGCTTTCTTT.

There are a few counts of this clonotype. The rearrangement links TRBV28 to TRBJ1-2; D is ambiguous. The V gene lost 3 bases and the J gene lost 3 bases, with 5 bases spanning the gap. Germline V gene lookup returns CDR1 MDHEN and CDR2 SYDVKM. This CDR3 has 12 residues. CDR3 nucleotides: TGTGCCAGCAGTTTTGACGACTATGGCTACACCTTC. Protein sequence: CASSFDDYGYTF.

The chain has TRBV20-1 and TRBJ1-1, with 7 bases that match TRBD1. V dropped 5 bases and J dropped 1; count of bases not matched to a gene: 13. This CDR3 region has 16 residues. CDR1 is DFQATT and CDR2 is SNEGSKA in the germline V gene (reference sequence). CDR3 bases: TGCAGTGCTTCGACATACCTACAGGGGAAGAACACTGAAGCTTTCTTT. Its translation: CSASTYLQGKNTEAFF.

This chain uses TRBV5-6 with TRBJ1-5; no firm D call. The ends were cut back, 0 bases at V and 4 bases at J, with 14 bases in the middle. CDR1 and CDR2 (germline): SGHDT, YYEEEE. CDR3 length equals 16 residues. The CDR3 loop reads CASSLGGGRTNQPQHF. The CDR3, as DNA: TGTGCCAGCAGCTTGGGTGGCGGCAGAACGAATCAGCCCCAGCATTTT.

This clonotype came up many times. The chain is built from TRBV12-3 or TRBV12-4 and TRBJ2-1; unclear D gene. The CDR3 consists of 12 residues. Trimming stripped 2 bases from V and 9 bases from J, with 8 bases between. The CDR3 region has the DNA TGTGCCAGCAGTTTATGGATAAGTGAGCAGTTCTTC. This gives the protein CASSLWISEQFF.

This clonotype has only a few counts. The chain combines TRBV10-3 with TRBJ2-7, with D possibly called TRBD1 or TRBD2 (7 bases each). CDR3 length: 15 amino acids. V was shortened by 10 bases and J by 3 bases, with 22 bases between the two germline ends. Germline V gene lookup returns CDR1 ENHRY and CDR2 SYGVKD. CDR3 bases: TGTGCCACCACAGGGGAGGGGGTCTCGAACTACGAGCAGTACTTC. Translation gives CATTGEGVSNYEQYF.

This clonotype turned up a few times. The CDR3 nucleotides read TGTGCCAGCAGCCGTACTAGCGGGGGGGCCCAAGAGACCCAGTACTTC. Its translation is CASSRTSGGAQETQYF. The V and J genes are TRBV6-5 and TRBJ2-5; 13 bases are shared with TRBD2. This CDR3 contains 16 residues. Losses at the gene ends were 6 bases for V and 1 base for J; bases not matched to a gene: 5. CDR1 and CDR2 (germline): MNHEY, SVGAGI.

This clonotype was detected ten times or more. V is TRBV5-1 and J is TRBJ2-2; 7 positions match TRBD1. J lost 7 bases, V lost 0 bases, and 3 bases had no gene match. The CDR3 sequence is 14 residues long. The germline V gene has CDR1 SGHRS and CDR2 YFSETQ. CDR3 sequence: CASSLGQGNGELFF. The CDR3 nucleotides are TGCGCCAGCAGCTTGGGACAGGGTAACGGGGAGCTGTTTTTT. Full variable domain (remainder filled in from reference TRBV5-1 and TRBJ2-2): KAGVTQTPRYLIKTRGQQVTLSCSPISGHRSVSWYQQTPGQGLQFLFEYFSETQRNKGNFPGRFSGRQFSNSRSEMNVSTLELGDSALYLCASSLGQGNGELFFGEGSRLTVL.

This clonotype was observed a few times. The V call is TRBV18, the J call TRBJ2-7; D could derive from TRBD1 or TRBD2 (6 bases each). Germline V CDR1 and CDR2: KGHSH, LQKENI. Trimming took 3 bases from V and 5 from J, leaving 8 bases between them. The CDR3 contains 12 residues. The CDR3 DNA reads as TGTGCCAGCTCACCGAGGGGGGACGAGCAGTACTTC. It encodes CASSPRGDEQYF.